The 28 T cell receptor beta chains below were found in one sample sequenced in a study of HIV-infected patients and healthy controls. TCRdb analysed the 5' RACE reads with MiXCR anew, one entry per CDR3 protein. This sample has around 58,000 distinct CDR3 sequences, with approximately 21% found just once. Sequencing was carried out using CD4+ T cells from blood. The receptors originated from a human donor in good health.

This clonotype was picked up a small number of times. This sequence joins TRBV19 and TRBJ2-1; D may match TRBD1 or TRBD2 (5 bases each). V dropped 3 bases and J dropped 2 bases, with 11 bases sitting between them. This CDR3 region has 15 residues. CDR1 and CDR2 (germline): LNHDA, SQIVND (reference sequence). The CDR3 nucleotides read TGTGCCAGTAGTATCGGGACGGCCACCTACAATGAGCAGTTCTTC. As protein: CASSIGTATYNEQFF.

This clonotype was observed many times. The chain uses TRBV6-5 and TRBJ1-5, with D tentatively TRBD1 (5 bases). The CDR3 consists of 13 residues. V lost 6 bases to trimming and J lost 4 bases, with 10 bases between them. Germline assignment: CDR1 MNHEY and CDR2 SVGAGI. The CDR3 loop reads CASRGGSNQPQHF. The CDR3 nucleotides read TGTGCCAGCAGGGGGGGGTCGAATCAGCCCCAGCATTTT.

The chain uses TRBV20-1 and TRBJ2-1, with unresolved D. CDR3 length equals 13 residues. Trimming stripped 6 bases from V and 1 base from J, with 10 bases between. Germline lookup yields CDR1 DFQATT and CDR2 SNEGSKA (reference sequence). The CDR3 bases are TGCAGTGCAAGGACCTCATCCTACAATGAGCAGTTCTTC. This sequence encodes CSARTSSYNEQFF.

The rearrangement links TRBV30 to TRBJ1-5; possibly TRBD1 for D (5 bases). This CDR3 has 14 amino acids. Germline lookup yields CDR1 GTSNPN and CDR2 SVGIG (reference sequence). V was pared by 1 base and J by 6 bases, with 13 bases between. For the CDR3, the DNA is TGTGCCTGGAGTGGAGGAACAGGTTCTCAGCCCCAGCATTTT. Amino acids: CAWSGGTGSQPQHF.

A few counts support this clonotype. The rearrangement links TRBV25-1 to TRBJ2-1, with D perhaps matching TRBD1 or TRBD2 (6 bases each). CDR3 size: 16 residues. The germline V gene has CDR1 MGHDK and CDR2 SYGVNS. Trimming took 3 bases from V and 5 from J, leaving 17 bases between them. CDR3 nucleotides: TGTGCCAGCAGTGAGATACAGGGCCGGAGGGACAATGAGCAGTTCTTC. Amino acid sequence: CASSEIQGRRDNEQFF.

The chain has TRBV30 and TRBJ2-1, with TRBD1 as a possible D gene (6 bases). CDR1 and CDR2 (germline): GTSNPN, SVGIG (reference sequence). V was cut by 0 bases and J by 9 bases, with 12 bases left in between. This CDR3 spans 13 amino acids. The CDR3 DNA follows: TGTGCCTGGAGTGTAGTTGGGGGCGGTGAGCAGTTCTTC. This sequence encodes CAWSVVGGGEQFF.

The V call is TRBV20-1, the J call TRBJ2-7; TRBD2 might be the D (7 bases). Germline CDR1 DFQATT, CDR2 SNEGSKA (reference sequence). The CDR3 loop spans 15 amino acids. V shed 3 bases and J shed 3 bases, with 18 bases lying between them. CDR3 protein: CSASGGGGRVYEQYF. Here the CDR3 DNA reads TGCAGTGCTAGTGGGGGCGGAGGGAGGGTCTACGAGCAGTACTTC.

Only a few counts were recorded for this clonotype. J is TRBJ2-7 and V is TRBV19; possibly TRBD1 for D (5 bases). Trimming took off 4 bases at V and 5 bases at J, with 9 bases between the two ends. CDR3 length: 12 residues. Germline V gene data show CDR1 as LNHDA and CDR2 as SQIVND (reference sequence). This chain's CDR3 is CASSSRQHEQYF. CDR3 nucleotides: TGTGCCAGTAGTAGCCGACAGCACGAGCAGTACTTC.

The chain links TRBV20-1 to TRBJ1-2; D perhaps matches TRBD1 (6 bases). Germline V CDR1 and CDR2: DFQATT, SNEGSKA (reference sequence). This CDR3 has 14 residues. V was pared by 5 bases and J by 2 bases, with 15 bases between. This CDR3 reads CSALRGGPNYGYTF. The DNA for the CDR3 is TGCAGTGCTCTGCGGGGGGGCCCGAACTATGGCTACACCTTC.

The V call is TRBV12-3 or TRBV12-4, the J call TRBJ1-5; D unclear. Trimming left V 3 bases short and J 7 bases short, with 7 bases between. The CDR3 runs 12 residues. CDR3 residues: CASSFRVQPQHF. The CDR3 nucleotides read TGTGCCAGCAGTTTTAGGGTGCAGCCCCAGCATTTT.

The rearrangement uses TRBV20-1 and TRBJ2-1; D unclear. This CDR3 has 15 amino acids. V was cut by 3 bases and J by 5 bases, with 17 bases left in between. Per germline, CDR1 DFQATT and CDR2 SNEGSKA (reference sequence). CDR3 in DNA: TGCAGTGCTAGGCGTACGACTCCGGTCGACAATGAGCAGTTCTTC. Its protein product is CSARRTTPVDNEQFF.

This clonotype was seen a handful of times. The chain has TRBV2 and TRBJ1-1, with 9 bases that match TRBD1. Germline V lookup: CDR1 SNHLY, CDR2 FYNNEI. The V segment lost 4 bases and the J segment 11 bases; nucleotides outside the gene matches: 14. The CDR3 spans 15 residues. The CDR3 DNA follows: TGTGCCAGCAGTGTCCTCCGGGACAGGGCATTAGGTGCTTTCTTT. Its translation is CASSVLRDRALGAFF.

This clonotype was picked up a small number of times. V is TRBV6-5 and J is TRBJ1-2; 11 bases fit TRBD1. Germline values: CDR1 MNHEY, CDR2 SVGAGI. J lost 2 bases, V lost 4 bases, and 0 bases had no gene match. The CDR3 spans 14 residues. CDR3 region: CASSWDRGNYGYTF. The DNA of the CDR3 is TGTGCCAGCAGTTGGGACAGGGGGAACTATGGCTACACCTTC.

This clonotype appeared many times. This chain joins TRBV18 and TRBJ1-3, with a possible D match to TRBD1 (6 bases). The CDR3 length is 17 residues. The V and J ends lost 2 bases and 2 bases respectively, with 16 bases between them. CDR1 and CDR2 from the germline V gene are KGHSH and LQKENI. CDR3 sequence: CASSPRPGQMTGNTIYF. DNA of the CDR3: TGTGCCAGCTCACCAAGGCCCGGACAGATGACTGGAAACACCATATATTTT.

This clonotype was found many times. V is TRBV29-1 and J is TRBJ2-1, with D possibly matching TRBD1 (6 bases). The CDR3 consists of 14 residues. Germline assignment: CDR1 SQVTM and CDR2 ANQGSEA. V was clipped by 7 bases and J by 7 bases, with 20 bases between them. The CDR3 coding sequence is TGCAGCGCCGGCGTGGGCAGGGGAATAAATGAGCAGTTCTTC. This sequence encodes CSAGVGRGINEQFF.

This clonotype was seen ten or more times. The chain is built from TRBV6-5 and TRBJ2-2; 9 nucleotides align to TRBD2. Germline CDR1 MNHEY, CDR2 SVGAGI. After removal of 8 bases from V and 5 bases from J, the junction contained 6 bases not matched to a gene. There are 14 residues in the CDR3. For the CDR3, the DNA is TGTGCCAGCGGCGGGGGGGAAGGGACCGGGGAGCTGTTTTTT. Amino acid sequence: CASGGGEGTGELFF.

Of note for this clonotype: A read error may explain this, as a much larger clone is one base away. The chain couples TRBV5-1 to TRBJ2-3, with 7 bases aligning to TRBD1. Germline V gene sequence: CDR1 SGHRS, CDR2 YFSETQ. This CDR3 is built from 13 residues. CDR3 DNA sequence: TGCGTCAGCAGCGGACAGGGCACAGATACGCAGTATTTT. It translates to CVSSGQGTDTQYF.

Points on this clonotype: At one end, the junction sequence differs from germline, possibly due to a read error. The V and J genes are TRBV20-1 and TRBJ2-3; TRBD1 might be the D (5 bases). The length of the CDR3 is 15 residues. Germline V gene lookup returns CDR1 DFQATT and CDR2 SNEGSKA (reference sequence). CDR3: CSATPGNLFADTQYF. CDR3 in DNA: TGCAGCGCTACGCCAGGGAACCTTTTCGCAGATACGCAGTATTTT.

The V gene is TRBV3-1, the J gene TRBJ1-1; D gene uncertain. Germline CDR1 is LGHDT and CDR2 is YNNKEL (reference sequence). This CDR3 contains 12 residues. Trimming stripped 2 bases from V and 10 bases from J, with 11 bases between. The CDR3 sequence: CASSQRGRGAFF. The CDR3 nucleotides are TGTGCCAGCAGCCAACGAGGTCGGGGAGCTTTCTTT.

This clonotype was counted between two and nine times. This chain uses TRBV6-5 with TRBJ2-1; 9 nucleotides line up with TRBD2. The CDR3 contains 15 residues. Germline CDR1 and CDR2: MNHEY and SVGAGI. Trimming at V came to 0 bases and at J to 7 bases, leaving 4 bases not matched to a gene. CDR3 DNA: TGTGCCAGCAGTTACTCGCTAGCGGGATCAAATGAGCAGTTCTTC. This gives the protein CASSYSLAGSNEQFF.

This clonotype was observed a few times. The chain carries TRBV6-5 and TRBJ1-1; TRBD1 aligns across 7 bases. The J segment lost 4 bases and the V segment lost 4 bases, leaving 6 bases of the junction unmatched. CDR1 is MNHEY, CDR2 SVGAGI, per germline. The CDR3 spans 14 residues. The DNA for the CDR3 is TGTGCCAGCAGTTCACGACAGGGAGGCACTGAAGCTTTCTTT. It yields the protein CASSSRQGGTEAFF.

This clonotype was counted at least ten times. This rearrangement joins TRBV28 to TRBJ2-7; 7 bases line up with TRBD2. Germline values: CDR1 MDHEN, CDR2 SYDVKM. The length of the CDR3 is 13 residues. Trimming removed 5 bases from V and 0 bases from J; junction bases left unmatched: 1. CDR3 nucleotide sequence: TGTGCCAGCAGTGGGACTACCTCCTACGAGCAGTACTTC. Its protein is CASSGTTSYEQYF.

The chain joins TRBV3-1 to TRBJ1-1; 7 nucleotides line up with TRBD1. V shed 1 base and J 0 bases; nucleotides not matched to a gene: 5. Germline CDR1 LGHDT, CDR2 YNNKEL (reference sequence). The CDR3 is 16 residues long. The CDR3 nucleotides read TGTGCCAGCAGCCAAGGGCCCGACAGGGTGAACACTGAAGCTTTCTTT. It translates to CASSQGPDRVNTEAFF.

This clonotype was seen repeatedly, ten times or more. The CDR3, as DNA: TGTGCCAGTGGGAAGCGGGAGTATGAGCAGTTCTTC. As protein: CASGKREYEQFF. The genes are TRBV7-9 and TRBJ2-1; 8 bases align to TRBD2. The CDR3 contains 12 residues. From germline, CDR1 is SEHNR and CDR2 FQNEAQ (reference sequence). J gave up 8 bases and V 9 bases, and 6 bases lay outside the gene matches.

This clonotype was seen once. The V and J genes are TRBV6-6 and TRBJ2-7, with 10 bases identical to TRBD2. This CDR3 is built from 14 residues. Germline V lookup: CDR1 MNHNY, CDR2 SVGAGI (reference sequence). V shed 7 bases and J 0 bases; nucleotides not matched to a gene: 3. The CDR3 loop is CASTRTSGSYEQYF. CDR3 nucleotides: TGTGCCAGCACCCGGACTAGCGGCTCCTACGAGCAGTACTTC.

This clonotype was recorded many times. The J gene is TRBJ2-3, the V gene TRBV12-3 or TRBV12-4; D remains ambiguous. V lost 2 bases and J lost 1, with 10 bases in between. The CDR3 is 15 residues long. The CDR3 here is CASSLSLGGTDTQYF. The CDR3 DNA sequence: TGTGCCAGCAGTTTAAGTCTTGGGGGCACAGATACGCAGTATTTT.

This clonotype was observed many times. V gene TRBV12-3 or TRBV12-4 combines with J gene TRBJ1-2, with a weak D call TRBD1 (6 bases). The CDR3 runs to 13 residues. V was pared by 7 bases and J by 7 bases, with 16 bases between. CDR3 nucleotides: TGTGCCAGCACCGAGGGGGGTAGTAGTGGCTACACCTTC. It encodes CASTEGGSSGYTF.

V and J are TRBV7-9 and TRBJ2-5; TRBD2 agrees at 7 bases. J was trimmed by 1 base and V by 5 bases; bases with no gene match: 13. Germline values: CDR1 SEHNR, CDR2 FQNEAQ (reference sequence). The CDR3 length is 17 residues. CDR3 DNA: TGTGCCAGCAGCCTCTTTACGGGGAGGGCTGGCCAAGAGACCCAGTACTTC. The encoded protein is CASSLFTGRAGQETQYF.